The T cell receptor (beta chain) described here comes from a study of T cells in localized non-small cell lung cancer. The CDR3 length is 16 residues. Germline-derived CDR1 and CDR2 are GTSNPN and SVGIG (reference sequence). Trimming took off 4 bases at V and 3 bases at J, with 16 bases between the two ends. TCRdb's table, derived via immunoSEQ multiplex PCR, lists solely in-frame clones and lacks some. The data hold 61,000 or so clones, with roughly 85% observed a single time. As regards this clone: Its specificity is unknown.

Study-wide results and caveats: Longer overall survival was associated with a higher density of T cells in the blood. Of the tissues analyzed, uninvolved adjacent lung showed maximal T cell clonality, greater than tumor.

The sequences come from peripheral blood, collected before any cancer treatment. This TCR was recovered from a woman between 35 and 75 years old with stage I lung adenocarcinoma. This chain connects TRBV30 to TRBJ2-6; a weak D match, TRBD1 (6 bases). In DNA form, the CDR3 reads TGTGCCTGGACCAAACAGGGTACTCTTGGGGCCAACGTCCTGACTTTC. It translates to CAWTKQGTLGANVLTF.